Below, 27 T cell receptor beta chains from the same sample are listed, as sequenced in a study of cytomegalovirus exposure and HLA in healthy donors. 60 Vbeta and 13 Jbeta primers were used in PCR. Generated by immunoSEQ multiplex PCR, the TCRdb table keeps only in-frame clones and is missing some. The table shows more than 95,000 clones, with approximately 76% occurring only once. Sequencing was done on a sample of PBMCs. These receptor sequences come from a man in his fifties or sixties in good health and CMV-seropositive.

The rearrangement joins TRBV6-1 to TRBJ1-3; 9 bases map to TRBD1. The V gene's germline CDR1 is MNHNS and CDR2 SASEGT. V lost 4 bases, J lost 0 bases, and 7 bases stayed unmatched. This CDR3 is 17 amino acids long. This chain's CDR3 is CASSVRGQGGSGNTIYF. CDR3 nucleotides: TGTGCCAGCAGTGTTAGGGGACAGGGTGGCTCTGGAAACACCATATATTTT.

The chain couples TRBV6-5 to TRBJ2-1; TRBD2 agrees at 15 bases. The CDR3 consists of 15 residues. After removal of 0 bases from V and 11 bases from J, the junction contained 2 bases not matched to a gene. Per germline, CDR1 MNHEY and CDR2 SVGAGI. CDR3 coding DNA: TGTGCCAGCAGTTACTCCGGGACTAGCGGGAGGCAGCAGTTCTTC. Translating it yields CASSYSGTSGRQQFF.

For the CDR3, the DNA is TGTGCCAGCTCACCAGGGCCCCCCAAGTTGGCGGGGCAGTACTTC. This sequence encodes CASSPGPPKLAGQYF. J is TRBJ2-7 and V is TRBV18; D might be TRBD2 (5 bases). This CDR3 has 15 residues. Trimming removed 2 bases at V and 9 bases at J, with 20 bases between. Germline CDR1 KGHSH, CDR2 LQKENI.

This sequence joins TRBV13 and TRBJ2-3; 8 bases fit TRBD2. Trimming took 3 bases from V and 5 from J; bases not matched to a gene: 10. The CDR3 consists of 16 residues. Germline V lookup: CDR1 PRHDT, CDR2 FYEKMQ (reference sequence). The CDR3 bases are TGTGCCAGCAGCTTGGTGGGAGCGGGGGCCGAAGATACGCAGTATTTT. This translates into CASSLVGAGAEDTQYF.

The chain couples TRBV7-2 to TRBJ2-7; 12 bases are shared with TRBD1. The CDR3 is 14 amino acids. Per the germline V gene, CDR1 is SGHTA and CDR2 is FQGNSA. Unmatched junction bases numbered 4, after V lost 4 bases and J lost 6 bases. The CDR3 nucleotides are TGTGCCAGCAGCTCGGGACAGGGGGCGGGCGAGCAGTACTTC. Protein sequence: CASSSGQGAGEQYF. Full variable domain (rest looked up from reference TRBV7-2 and TRBJ2-7): GAGVSQSPSNKVTEKGKDVELRCDPISGHTALYWYRQSLGQGLEFLIYFQGNSAPDKSGLPSDRFSAERTGGSVSTLTIQRTQQEDSAVYLCASSSGQGAGEQYFGPGTRLTVT.

The chain is built from TRBV4-2 and TRBJ1-2; 8 bases are shared with TRBD1. In germline, CDR1 is LGHNA, CDR2 YNFKEQ. The CDR3 loop spans 14 amino acids. The V gene end was trimmed by 7 bases and the J gene end by 0 bases; junction bases not matched to a gene: 4. The CDR3 here is CASIGTGANYGYTF. DNA for the CDR3: TGTGCCAGCATCGGGACAGGAGCTAACTATGGCTACACCTTC.

The chain carries TRBV29-1 and TRBJ2-4; D ambiguous. Germline loops: CDR1 SQVTM, CDR2 ANQGSEA. The CDR3 is 13 residues long. V shed 4 bases and J shed 0 bases, with 7 bases lying between them. CDR3 DNA: TGCAGCGTTGGGGCAGGAGCCAAAAACATTCAGTACTTC. Translating it yields CSVGAGAKNIQYF.

The chain has TRBV11-2 and TRBJ2-7; 11 bases map to TRBD1. Trimming at V came to 3 bases and at J to 4 bases, leaving 2 bases not matched to a gene. CDR3 length: 14 residues. Germline V gene data show CDR1 as SGHAT and CDR2 as FQNNGV. The CDR3 is CASSFRDRGYEQYF. Written as DNA, the CDR3 is TGTGCCAGCAGCTTCCGGGACAGGGGGTACGAGCAGTACTTC.

This chain uses TRBV7-9 with TRBJ1-2; tentative D call: TRBD1 (5 bases). The germline CDR1 and CDR2 sequences are SEHNR and FQNEAQ (reference sequence). CDR3 size: 16 residues. Trimming shortened V by 5 bases and J by 0 bases, and 16 bases separated the two germline ends. Here the CDR3 DNA reads TGTGCCAGCAGCCCGAGACGGGGGGGAGCTAACTATGGCTACACCTTC. Amino acid sequence: CASSPRRGGANYGYTF.

The chain couples TRBV19 to TRBJ2-1; possibly TRBD1 for D (5 bases). Germline CDR1 and CDR2: LNHDA and SQIVND (reference sequence). CDR3 length: 14 residues. Trimming stripped 3 bases from V and 9 bases from J, with 15 bases between. The CDR3 here is CASSIGLPQGEQFF. The CDR3 DNA reads TGTGCCAGTAGTATCGGGCTACCCCAGGGTGAGCAGTTCTTC.

CDR3 DNA: TGCGCCAGCAGGGGGGCAGGTTACGAGCAGTACTTC. Protein sequence: CASRGAGYEQYF. The genes are TRBV4-1 and TRBJ2-7; possible D gene TRBD1, 6 bases. V shed 6 bases and J shed 4 bases, with 10 bases lying between them. Germline values: CDR1 MGHRA, CDR2 YSYEKL. The CDR3 sequence is 12 residues long.

V gene TRBV18 combines with J gene TRBJ1-2; D perhaps matches TRBD1 (5 bases). CDR1 is KGHSH, CDR2 LQKENI, per germline. The germline V and J ends were trimmed by 4 bases and 4 bases, with 13 bases remaining between them. CDR3 length: 14 residues. CDR3 nucleotides: TGTGCCAGCTCACTGAAACAGGAGTCCTATGGCTACACCTTC. Its translation is CASSLKQESYGYTF.

The chain carries TRBV10-3 and TRBJ2-1, with D possibly being TRBD1 (5 bases). Germline-derived CDR1 and CDR2 are ENHRY and SYGVKD. The CDR3 sequence is 14 residues long. Trimming took 2 bases from V and 10 from J, leaving 15 bases between them. The chain's CDR3 is CAISESSGLSEQFF. The CDR3 nucleotides read TGTGCCATCAGTGAGAGTTCAGGGTTGAGCGAGCAGTTCTTC.

V usage is TRBV28 and J usage is TRBJ1-5; a possible D gene is TRBD1 (6 bases). This CDR3 has 14 amino acids. Per germline, CDR1 MDHEN and CDR2 SYDVKM. V lost 8 bases and J 5 bases, leaving 16 bases between the germline ends. CDR3 nucleotide sequence: TGTGCCAGCCAACAGGGTGGAAAGGATCAGCCCCAGCATTTT. As protein: CASQQGGKDQPQHF.

The genes are TRBV5-1 and TRBJ2-6, with 9 positions matching TRBD1. Unmatched junction bases numbered 9, after V lost 4 bases and J lost 1 base. The germline gives CDR1 SGHRS, CDR2 YFSETQ. The CDR3 covers 18 residues. CDR3 protein: CASSPRTGEPSGANVLTF. CDR3 bases: TGCGCCAGCAGCCCACGGACAGGGGAACCATCTGGGGCCAACGTCCTGACTTTC.

The chain combines TRBV9 with TRBJ1-1; no reliable D call. Trimming stripped 4 bases from V and 3 bases from J, with 16 bases between. From germline, CDR1 is SGDLS and CDR2 YYNGEE. The CDR3 is 15 residues long. The CDR3 DNA reads TGTGCCAGCAGCCCGCATTCAGAGGTGGACACTGAAGCTTTCTTT. It encodes CASSPHSEVDTEAFF.

The chain couples TRBV5-1 to TRBJ1-1; D call uncertain. The CDR3 covers 14 residues. Germline CDR1 SGHRS, CDR2 YFSETQ. V dropped 1 base and J dropped 6 bases, with 13 bases sitting between them. The DNA of the CDR3 is TGCGCCAGCAGCTTGCTATCGCGAGGAGCTGAAGCTTTCTTT. Amino acids: CASSLLSRGAEAFF.

This clone was observed once. The chain joins TRBV5-4 to TRBJ2-4; TRBD1 is a possible D gene (7 bases). Trimming took off 0 bases at V and 0 bases at J, with 13 bases between the two ends. CDR1 is SGHNT and CDR2 is YYREEE in the germline V gene (reference sequence). This CDR3 has 17 residues. This CDR3 reads CASSLDRGLSAKNIQYF. In DNA, the CDR3 is TGTGCCAGCAGCTTGGACAGGGGACTCTCAGCCAAAAACATTCAGTACTTC.

This chain connects TRBV7-9 to TRBJ1-1, with 8 bases lining up with TRBD1. This CDR3 comprises 15 residues. Looked up from germline, CDR1 is SEHNR and CDR2 is FQNEAQ (reference sequence). V gave up 10 bases and J gave up 3 bases; unmatched junction bases: 13. CDR3 loop: CAIGPPQGADTEAFF. The CDR3 DNA reads TGTGCCATTGGGCCCCCGCAGGGGGCTGACACTGAAGCTTTCTTT.

This chain links TRBV4-3 with TRBJ2-1; 9 nucleotides align to TRBD2. CDR1 LGHNA and CDR2 YSLEER come from the germline V gene. The CDR3 covers 16 residues. The ends lost 0 bases at V and 4 bases at J; junction bases unmatched: 4. CDR3 amino acids: CASSQDRAGGYNEQFF. The CDR3 DNA reads as TGCGCCAGCAGCCAAGATCGGGCGGGGGGGTACAATGAGCAGTTCTTC.

This clone showed up just once. The rearrangement joins TRBV5-6 to TRBJ2-7, with TRBD1 matching over 10 bases. This CDR3 is built from 14 residues. Germline V CDR1 and CDR2: SGHDT, YYEEEE. Germline trimming cut 1 base from V and 5 bases from J; bases unmatched to any gene: 3. The CDR3 is CASSLPGTGDEQYF. The CDR3, as DNA: TGTGCCAGCAGCTTGCCCGGGACAGGGGACGAGCAGTACTTC. Based on the CDR3 plus reference TRBV5-6 and TRBJ2-7, the full variable domain is DAGVTQSPTHLIKTRGQQVTLRCSPKSGHDTVSWYQQALGQGPQFIFQYYEEEERQRGNFPDRFSGHQFPNYSSELNVNALLLGDSALYLCASSLPGTGDEQYFGPGTRLTVT.

The chain joins TRBV15 to TRBJ1-2; the D gene is possibly TRBD1 (5 bases). V was shortened by 1 base and J by 7 bases, with 16 bases between the two germline ends. There are 15 residues in the CDR3. CDR1 and CDR2 from the germline V gene are LNHNV and YYDKDF (reference sequence). The CDR3 DNA reads as TGTGCCACCAGCAGAGGCGACCAGTCTAGGGGTGGCTACACCTTC. This translates into CATSRGDQSRGGYTF.

This chain uses TRBV11-2 with TRBJ2-6; D possibly corresponds to TRBD2 (6 bases). CDR3 length: 15 residues. CDR1 is SGHAT and CDR2 is FQNNGV in the germline V gene. V lost 5 bases and J lost 2, with 10 bases in between. The CDR3 is CASSPWGAGANVLTF. CDR3 DNA sequence: TGTGCCAGCAGCCCCTGGGGGGCTGGGGCCAACGTCCTGACTTTC.

This rearrangement joins TRBV5-1 to TRBJ2-5; TRBD1 matches 8 bases. Losses at the gene ends were 4 bases for V and 3 bases for J; bases not matched to a gene: 5. From germline, CDR1 is SGHRS and CDR2 YFSETQ. The CDR3 loop spans 14 amino acids. The CDR3 is CASSQDRAKETQYF. The DNA of the CDR3 is TGCGCCAGCAGCCAGGACAGGGCCAAAGAGACCCAGTACTTC.

The rearrangement joins TRBV29-1 to TRBJ1-1; D is unclear. V lost 7 bases and J lost 11, with 17 bases in between. Germline CDR1 is SQVTM and CDR2 is ANQGSEA. The CDR3 spans 11 residues. In DNA form, the CDR3 reads TGCAGCGCCGGAGAAGACTTCCGGGCTTTCTTT. It translates to CSAGEDFRAFF.

The sample holds one count of this clone. The chain recombines TRBV7-6 with TRBJ2-3; no clear D gene. The V end was cut by 5 bases, the J end by 0 bases, with 12 bases between. Germline V CDR1 and CDR2: SGHVS, FNYEAQ. CDR3 length: 15 amino acids. The CDR3 nucleotides read TGTGCCAGCAGCCCCGTGTCCTTTAGCACAGATACGCAGTATTTT. This translates into CASSPVSFSTDTQYF.

The V and J genes are TRBV11-2 and TRBJ2-7; D unclear. V was cut by 5 bases and J by 2 bases, with 22 bases left in between. The CDR3 has 17 residues. Germline V CDR1 and CDR2: SGHAT, FQNNGV. CDR3 sequence: CASSPSTTGLSAYEQYF. CDR3 nucleotides: TGTGCCAGCAGCCCTTCTACTACCGGCCTCTCAGCCTACGAGCAGTACTTC.